This is a list of T cell receptor beta chains from one sample in a study of blood T cell repertoires in COVID-19. Profiled with immunoSEQ multiplex PCR; TCRdb holds only in-frame clones, not every one. The sample includes approximately 230,000 clones, around 88% of them seen just once. The material sequenced was PBMCs or T cells enriched from blood (not recorded which). These receptors were collected from a woman in her forties or fifties with acute COVID-19. Each CDR3 is given with its conserved first and last residue. The order of the fields is D gene, J gene, clone size, V gene, CDR3 protein, CDR3 DNA. The D gene is left open where the match is weak. Only some rows state a clone size, as once, few, many or a class for expanded clones.

d_call: -; j_call: TRBJ1-6; clone_size: few; v_call: TRBV2; cdr3_aa: CASSADSPLHF; cdr3_nt: TGTGCCAGCAGTGCTGATTCACCCCTCCACTTT
d_call: -; j_call: TRBJ2-5; clone_size: once; v_call: TRBV2; cdr3_aa: CASTRTAAQETQYF; cdr3_nt: TGTGCCAGCACCAGGACAGCCGCCCAAGAGACCCAGTACTTC
d_call: TRBD2; j_call: TRBJ2-1; clone_size: few; v_call: TRBV7-9; cdr3_aa: CASRLTSGKNEQFF; cdr3_nt: TGTGCCAGCAGGCTGACTAGCGGGAAGAATGAGCAGTTCTTC
d_call: -; j_call: TRBJ1-5; clone_size: -; v_call: TRBV18; cdr3_aa: CASSRVAGNQPQHF; cdr3_nt: TGTGCCAGCTCACGGGTAGCGGGCAATCAGCCCCAGCATTTT
d_call: -; j_call: TRBJ1-4; clone_size: -; v_call: TRBV4-1; cdr3_aa: CASSQRAGGPEKLFF; cdr3_nt: TGCGCCAGCAGCCAACGCGCGGGGGGTCCTGAAAAACTGTTTTTT
d_call: -; j_call: TRBJ1-5; clone_size: -; v_call: TRBV2; cdr3_aa: CASSEQVSNQPQHF; cdr3_nt: TGTGCCAGCAGTGAACAGGTTAGCAATCAGCCCCAGCATTTT
d_call: TRBD2; j_call: TRBJ2-7; clone_size: -; v_call: TRBV7-3; cdr3_aa: CASSPLAGTSYEQYF; cdr3_nt: TGTGCCAGCAGCCCACTAGCGGGGACCTCCTACGAGCAGTACTTC
d_call: -; j_call: TRBJ1-5; clone_size: -; v_call: TRBV27; cdr3_aa: CASRRQTNQPQHF; cdr3_nt: TGTGCCAGCAGAAGACAGACTAATCAGCCCCAGCATTTT
d_call: -; j_call: TRBJ2-7; clone_size: -; v_call: TRBV5-1; cdr3_aa: CASSGLATSYEQYF; cdr3_nt: TGCGCCAGCAGTGGGCTAGCGACATCCTACGAGCAGTACTTC
d_call: -; j_call: TRBJ2-1; clone_size: -; v_call: TRBV3-1/TRBV3-2; cdr3_aa: CASSLRTGYNEQFF; cdr3_nt: TGTGCCAGCAGCCTCCGGACGGGGTACAATGAGCAGTTCTTC
d_call: TRBD2; j_call: TRBJ2-1; clone_size: -; v_call: TRBV18; cdr3_aa: CASSPLTSGLYNEQFF; cdr3_nt: TGTGCCAGCTCACCACTGACTAGCGGCCTTTACAATGAGCAGTTCTTC
d_call: TRBD1; j_call: TRBJ2-1; clone_size: -; v_call: TRBV3-1/TRBV3-2; cdr3_aa: CASSHDRGRVNEQFF; cdr3_nt: TGTGCCAGCAGTCACGACAGGGGTCGGGTCAATGAGCAGTTCTTC
d_call: TRBD2; j_call: TRBJ2-1; clone_size: -; v_call: TRBV24-1; cdr3_aa: CATSDPTGNAGGEQFF; cdr3_nt: TGTGCCACCAGTGACCCGACCGGGAATGCGGGAGGTGAGCAGTTCTTC
d_call: -; j_call: TRBJ2-5; clone_size: -; v_call: TRBV18; cdr3_aa: CASSLGRGQETQYF; cdr3_nt: TGTGCCAGCTCACTGGGGAGAGGCCAAGAGACCCAGTACTTC
d_call: TRBD2; j_call: TRBJ2-5; clone_size: -; v_call: TRBV30; cdr3_aa: CAWPFLAGEQETQYF; cdr3_nt: TGTGCCTGGCCCTTTCTAGCGGGAGAACAAGAGACCCAGTACTTC
d_call: TRBD2; j_call: TRBJ2-1; clone_size: -; v_call: TRBV7-3; cdr3_aa: CASSTLGLAGGVIHNEQFF; cdr3_nt: TGTGCCAGCAGTACCCTAGGACTAGCGGGAGGGGTTATCCACAATGAGCAGTTCTTC
d_call: -; j_call: TRBJ2-7; clone_size: -; v_call: TRBV10-2; cdr3_aa: CASSSETYEQYF; cdr3_nt: TGCGCCAGCAGTTCCGAGACTTACGAGCAGTACTTC
d_call: TRBD1; j_call: TRBJ2-2; clone_size: -; v_call: TRBV30; cdr3_aa: CAWSEWDRVTGELFF; cdr3_nt: TGTGCCTGGAGTGAGTGGGACAGGGTCACCGGGGAGCTGTTTTTT
d_call: -; j_call: TRBJ1-1; clone_size: few; v_call: TRBV6-5; cdr3_aa: CASSSYTEAFF; cdr3_nt: TGTGCCAGCAGTAGCTACACTGAAGCTTTCTTT
d_call: -; j_call: TRBJ1-5; clone_size: -; v_call: TRBV3-1/TRBV3-2; cdr3_aa: CASSQGEGQPQHF; cdr3_nt: TGTGCCAGCAGCCAGGGTGAGGGCCAGCCCCAGCATTTT
d_call: -; j_call: TRBJ1-1; clone_size: -; v_call: TRBV9; cdr3_aa: CASSELGSSLGNTEAFF; cdr3_nt: TGTGCCAGCAGCGAACTAGGGTCTAGCCTTGGGAACACTGAAGCTTTCTTT
d_call: TRBD2; j_call: TRBJ2-1; clone_size: few; v_call: TRBV30; cdr3_aa: CAWTLTSENYNEQFF; cdr3_nt: TGTGCCTGGACCCTGACTAGCGAGAACTACAATGAGCAGTTCTTC
d_call: TRBD2; j_call: TRBJ2-7; clone_size: -; v_call: TRBV7-2; cdr3_aa: CASSLRGLASYEQYF; cdr3_nt: TGTGCCAGCAGCTTAAGAGGACTAGCCTCCTACGAGCAGTACTTC
d_call: TRBD1; j_call: TRBJ1-2; clone_size: -; v_call: TRBV9; cdr3_aa: CASSLLQFPGGNYGYTF; cdr3_nt: TGTGCCAGCAGCTTACTCCAGTTCCCAGGGGGCAACTATGGCTACACCTTC
d_call: TRBD2; j_call: TRBJ2-7; clone_size: once; v_call: TRBV27; cdr3_aa: CASSYGLAYEQYF; cdr3_nt: TGTGCCAGCAGCTACGGACTAGCCTACGAGCAGTACTTC
d_call: TRBD1; j_call: TRBJ2-5; clone_size: -; v_call: TRBV18; cdr3_aa: CASSRQGADGQETQYF; cdr3_nt: TGTGCCAGCTCACGCCAGGGGGCGGATGGGCAAGAGACCCAGTACTTC
d_call: -; j_call: TRBJ1-5; clone_size: few; v_call: TRBV27; cdr3_aa: CASSLAGFNQPQHF; cdr3_nt: TGTGCCAGCAGTTTAGCAGGTTTCAATCAGCCCCAGCATTTT
d_call: -; j_call: TRBJ2-3; clone_size: -; v_call: TRBV11-2; cdr3_aa: CASSWLSTDTQYF; cdr3_nt: TGTGCCAGCAGCTGGCTTAGCACAGATACGCAGTATTTT
d_call: -; j_call: TRBJ2-1; clone_size: -; v_call: TRBV7-9; cdr3_aa: CASSFSTSYNEQFF; cdr3_nt: TGTGCCAGCAGCTTTAGTACCTCCTACAATGAGCAGTTCTTC